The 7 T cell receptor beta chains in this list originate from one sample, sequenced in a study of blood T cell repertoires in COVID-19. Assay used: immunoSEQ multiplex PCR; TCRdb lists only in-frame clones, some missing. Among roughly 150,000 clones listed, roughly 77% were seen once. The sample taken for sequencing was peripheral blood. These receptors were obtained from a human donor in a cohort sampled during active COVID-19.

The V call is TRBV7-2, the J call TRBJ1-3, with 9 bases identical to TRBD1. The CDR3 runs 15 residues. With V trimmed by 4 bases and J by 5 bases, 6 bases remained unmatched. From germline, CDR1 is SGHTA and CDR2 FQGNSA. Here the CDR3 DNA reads TGTGCCAGCAGCTCTAATACAGGGGGCCGAAACACCATATATTTT. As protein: CASSSNTGGRNTIYF.

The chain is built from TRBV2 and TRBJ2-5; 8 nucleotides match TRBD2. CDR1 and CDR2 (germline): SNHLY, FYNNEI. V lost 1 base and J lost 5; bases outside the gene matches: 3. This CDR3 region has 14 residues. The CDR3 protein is CASSEGTSLETQYF. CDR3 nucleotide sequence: TGTGCCAGCAGTGAAGGGACTAGCCTCGAGACCCAGTACTTC.

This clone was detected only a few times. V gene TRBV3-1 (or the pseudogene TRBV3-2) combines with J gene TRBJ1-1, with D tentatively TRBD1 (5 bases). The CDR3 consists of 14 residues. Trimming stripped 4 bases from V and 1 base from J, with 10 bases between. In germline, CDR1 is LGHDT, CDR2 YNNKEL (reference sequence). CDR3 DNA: TGTGCCAGCAGCCCTATGGGGGGGAACACTGAAGCTTTCTTT. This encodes CASSPMGGNTEAFF.

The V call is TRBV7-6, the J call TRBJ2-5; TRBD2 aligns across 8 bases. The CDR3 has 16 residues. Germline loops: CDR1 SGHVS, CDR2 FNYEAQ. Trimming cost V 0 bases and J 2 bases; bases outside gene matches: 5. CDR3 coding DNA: TGTGCCAGCAGCTTAGCAGCGGGAGCGTTTCAAGAGACCCAGTACTTC. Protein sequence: CASSLAAGAFQETQYF.

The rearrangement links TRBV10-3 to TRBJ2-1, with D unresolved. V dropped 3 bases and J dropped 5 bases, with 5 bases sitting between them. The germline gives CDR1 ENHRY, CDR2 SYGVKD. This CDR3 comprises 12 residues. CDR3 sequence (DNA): TGTGCCATCAGTGACAGAAACAATGAGCAGTTCTTC. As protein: CAISDRNNEQFF.

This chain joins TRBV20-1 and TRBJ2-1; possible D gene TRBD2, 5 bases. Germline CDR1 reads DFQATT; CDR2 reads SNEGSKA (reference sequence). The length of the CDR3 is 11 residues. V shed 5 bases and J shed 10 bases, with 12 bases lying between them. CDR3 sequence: CSAPGEREQFF. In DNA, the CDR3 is TGCAGTGCTCCCGGGGAGCGGGAGCAGTTCTTC.

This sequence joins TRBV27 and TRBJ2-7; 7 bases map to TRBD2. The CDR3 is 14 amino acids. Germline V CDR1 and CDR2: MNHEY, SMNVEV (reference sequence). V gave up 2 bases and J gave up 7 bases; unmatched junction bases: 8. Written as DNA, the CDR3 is TGTGCCAGCAGTTTAAGGACTAGTCCGAGGGAGCAGTACTTC. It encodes CASSLRTSPREQYF.